Listed below are T cell receptor beta chains from one sample, sequenced in a study of identical twins. TCRdb called the 5' RACE reads again in MiXCR, with one record for every CDR3 protein. The sample holds some 250,000 distinct CDR3 sequences; roughly an eighth are singletons and the top ten take about 3.9%. This same sample was also part of a study on yellow fever vaccine responses in identical twins.

Sequenced sample: memory (CD45RO+) T cells sorted from blood. The receptors come from a woman between 18 and 30 years old in good health. Both conserved end residues are trimmed from each CDR3. Part of the rows lack a size; the others show once, few, many or a class for expanded clones.

V,J,size,CDR3
TRBV5-1,TRBJ2-3,.,ASSLDAGGPGDTQY
TRBV5-1,TRBJ2-7,.,ASSGQGTSEQY
TRBV7-3,TRBJ2-2,many,ASSLLAGELF
TRBV10-3,TRBJ2-7,few,AISEEGTEGYYEQY
TRBV12-3/TRBV12-4,TRBJ1-1,few,ASSFKQGDTEAF
TRBV2,TRBJ1-6,many,ASDSGLAHSPLH
TRBV3-1,TRBJ2-1,.,ASSSSGGRNEQF
TRBV5-1,TRBJ1-1,many,ASSPRQEHTEAF
TRBV6-5,TRBJ2-3,many,ASSYGSGIGADTQY
TRBV29-1,TRBJ2-7,many,SVEAPREDSTYEQY
TRBV6-1,TRBJ2-3,.,ASTHIGKQSFTDTQY
TRBV29-1,TRBJ2-1,few,SMRAGYEQF
TRBV20-1,TRBJ2-7,many,SARPRTGGSYEQY
TRBV28,TRBJ2-5,few,ASSTQTGARGETQY
TRBV7-8,TRBJ2-5,many,ASSLAQQQETQY
TRBV5-1,TRBJ1-1,few,ASSARPGDTEAF
TRBV3-1,TRBJ1-2,.,ASSTRDSLSGYT
TRBV6-5,TRBJ2-1,few,ASSSTSNEQF
TRBV19,TRBJ2-7,few,ASSRLGLHEQY
TRBV14,TRBJ2-7,few,ASSKLAGHYEQY
TRBV20-1,TRBJ2-7,.,SARDGSGRSSYEQY
TRBV5-1,TRBJ2-2,many,ASNLKGTGELF
TRBV5-1,TRBJ2-3,many,ASTRESTDTQY
TRBV12-3/TRBV12-4,TRBJ2-7,many,ASGSSHEQY
TRBV11-2,TRBJ2-4,many,ASSLWVLGAEWAKNIQY
TRBV15,TRBJ2-4,few,ATSRPLNIQY
TRBV11-2,TRBJ2-1,.,ASSGGRGQNEQF
TRBV9,TRBJ1-1,many,ASSTTGGGREAF
TRBV7-2,TRBJ2-3,.,ASSLSRDAGGPDTQY
TRBV5-4,TRBJ2-3,.,ASSLTLQGETQY
TRBV7-6,TRBJ2-3,.,ASSLAPTSGTSTDTQY
TRBV7-2,TRBJ1-1,few,ASSLVGHSNTEAF
TRBV27,TRBJ2-6,few,ASSLWIGSAGANVLT
TRBV6-2/TRBV6-3,TRBJ2-3,.,ASSYIGFTDTQY
TRBV7-3,TRBJ1-4,.,ASRSAPHSRGVNEKLF
TRBV5-1,TRBJ2-7,few,ASSLVLAGEYEQY
TRBV5-1,TRBJ2-5,.,ASLWGDFPRETQY
TRBV9,TRBJ1-2,few,ASSVASRGQDGYT
TRBV9,TRBJ2-5,.,ASSVGLTGTGIETQY
TRBV20-1,TRBJ2-1,many,SARPVRPEQF
TRBV12-3/TRBV12-4,TRBJ1-2,few,ASKPGGGYGYT
TRBV7-9,TRBJ1-4,few,ASSLVRTNEKLF
TRBV11-2,TRBJ2-2,few,ASSLITGQGENTGELF
TRBV12-3/TRBV12-4,TRBJ2-7,.,ASSPTLDRGRDEQY
TRBV9,TRBJ2-3,few,ASSVFAGGSTDTQY
TRBV15,TRBJ2-2,few,ATSRDLGLGQGPGELF
TRBV9,TRBJ2-3,few,ASSVEGPQVDTQY
TRBV20-1,TRBJ2-3,few,SARDPLADTQY
TRBV2,TRBJ2-5,many,ASSERMGLGTQY
TRBV6-1,TRBJ2-1,few,ASTWGPGSYNEQF
TRBV3-1,TRBJ2-5,many,ASSQSSGQETQY
TRBV28,TRBJ2-2,.,ASSYRELSNTGELF
TRBV3-1,TRBJ1-1,.,ASRNLDRGTEAF
TRBV12-3/TRBV12-4,TRBJ2-3,many,ASSPRLQGATDTQY
TRBV12-3/TRBV12-4,TRBJ2-2,.,ASSLKANTGELF